The text below deals with one T cell receptor beta chain. This entry belongs to a study of blood T cell repertoires in COVID-19. The repertoire was sequenced with immunoSEQ multiplex PCR; TCRdb's copy has only in-frame clones and lacks some. The sample yields about 150,000 clones, around 82% seen once. The V segment lost 6 bases and the J segment 5 bases; nucleotides outside the gene matches: 5. Germline CDR1 reads SQVTM; CDR2 reads ANQGSEA. There are 13 residues in the CDR3. The source is a human donor with acute or convalescent COVID-19. The donor label of this sample is uncertain. The sample was peripheral blood. The chain employs TRBV29-1 and TRBJ2-5; 11 positions agree with TRBD2. The CDR3 DNA reads as TGCAGCGTAACTAGCGGGGGTTTCGAGACCCAGTACTTC. This codes for CSVTSGGFETQYF.